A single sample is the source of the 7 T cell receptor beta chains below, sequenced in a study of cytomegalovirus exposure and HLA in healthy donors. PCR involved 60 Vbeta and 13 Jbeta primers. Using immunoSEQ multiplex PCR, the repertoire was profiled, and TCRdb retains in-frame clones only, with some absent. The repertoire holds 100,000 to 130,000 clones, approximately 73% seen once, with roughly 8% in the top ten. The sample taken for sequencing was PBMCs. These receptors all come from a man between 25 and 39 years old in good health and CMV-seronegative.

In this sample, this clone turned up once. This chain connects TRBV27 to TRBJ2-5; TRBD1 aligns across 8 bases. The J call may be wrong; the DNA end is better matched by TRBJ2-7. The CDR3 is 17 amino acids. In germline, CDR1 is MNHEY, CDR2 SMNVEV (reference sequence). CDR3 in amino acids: CASRPTHGQGSSYEQYF. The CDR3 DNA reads TGTGCCAGCAGACCTACCCACGGACAGGGAAGCTCCTACGAGCAGTACTTC.

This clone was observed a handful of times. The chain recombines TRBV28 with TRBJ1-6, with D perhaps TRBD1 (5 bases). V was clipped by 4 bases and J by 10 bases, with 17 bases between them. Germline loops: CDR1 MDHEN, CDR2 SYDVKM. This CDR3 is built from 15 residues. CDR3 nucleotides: TGTGCCAGCAGTTCCGGGACTACCTTGGGCTCACCCCTCCACTTT. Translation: CASSSGTTLGSPLHF.

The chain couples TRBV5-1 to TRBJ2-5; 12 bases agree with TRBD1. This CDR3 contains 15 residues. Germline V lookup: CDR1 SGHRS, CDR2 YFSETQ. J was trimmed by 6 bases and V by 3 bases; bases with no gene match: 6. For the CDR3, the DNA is TGCGCCAGCAGCTCGGGGACAGGGGGCTTTCAGACCCAGTACTTC. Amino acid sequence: CASSSGTGGFQTQYF.

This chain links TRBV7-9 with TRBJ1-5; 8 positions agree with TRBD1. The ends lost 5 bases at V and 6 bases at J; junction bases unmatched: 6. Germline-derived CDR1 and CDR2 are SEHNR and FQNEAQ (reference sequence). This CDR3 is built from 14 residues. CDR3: CASSTDRGGQPQHF. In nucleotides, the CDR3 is TGTGCCAGCAGCACCGACAGGGGAGGTCAGCCCCAGCATTTT.

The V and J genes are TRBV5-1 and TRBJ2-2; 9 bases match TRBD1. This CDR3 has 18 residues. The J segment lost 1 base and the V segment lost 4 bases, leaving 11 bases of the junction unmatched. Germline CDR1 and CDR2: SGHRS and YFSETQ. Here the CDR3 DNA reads TGCGCCAGCAGCACGCTACCCCCGGGACAGGGGAACACCGGGGAGCTGTTTTTT. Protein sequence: CASSTLPPGQGNTGELFF.

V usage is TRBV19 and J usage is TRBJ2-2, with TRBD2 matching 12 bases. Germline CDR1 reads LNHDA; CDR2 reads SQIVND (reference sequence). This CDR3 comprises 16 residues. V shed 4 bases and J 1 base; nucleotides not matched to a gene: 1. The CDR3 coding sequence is TGTGCCAGTAGTACGGGACTAGCGGGGAACACCGGGGAGCTGTTTTTT. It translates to CASSTGLAGNTGELFF.

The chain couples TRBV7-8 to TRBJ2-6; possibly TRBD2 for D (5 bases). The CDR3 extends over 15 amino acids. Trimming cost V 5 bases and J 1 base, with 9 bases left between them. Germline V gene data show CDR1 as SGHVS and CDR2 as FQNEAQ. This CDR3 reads CASSPRDSGANVLTF. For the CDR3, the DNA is TGTGCCAGCAGCCCCCGGGATTCTGGGGCCAACGTCCTGACTTTC.